The 11 T cell receptor beta chains listed next were all sequenced from one sample in a study of OX40 agonist ivuxolimab in advanced cancers. Libraries were prepared by immunoSEQ multiplex PCR; TCRdb keeps only in-frame clonotypes and omits some of them. Of 100,000 to 150,000 clones listed, 80% to 95% are singletons. The sample consisted of CD4+ or CD8+ T cells sorted from blood, taken in a trial of the OX40 agonist ivuxolimab. All receptors come from an adult with an advanced solid tumor such as melanoma, head and neck, liver or kidney cancer.

The J gene is TRBJ1-3, the V gene TRBV27, with unresolved D. CDR1 MNHEY and CDR2 SMNVEV come from the germline V gene (reference sequence). The CDR3 extends over 15 amino acids. With 0 bases removed from V and 0 bases from J, the gap between germline ends came to 6 bases. The CDR3 sequence is CASSLSSGSGNTIYF. The CDR3 region has the DNA TGTGCCAGCAGTTTATCGTCAGGCTCTGGAAACACCATATATTTT.

The CDR3 bases are TGTGCCAGCAGCGTAGGAATCGCAGCGAGCTCCTACGAGCAGTACTTC. It encodes CASSVGIAASSYEQYF. J is TRBJ2-7 and V is TRBV9; D unresolved. Deletions cut 0 bases from V and 0 bases from J, with 13 bases between. This CDR3 has 16 amino acids. Germline V lookup: CDR1 SGDLS, CDR2 YYNGEE.

The gene calls are TRBV9 and TRBJ2-1; 8 bases map to TRBD2. Germline lookup yields CDR1 SGDLS and CDR2 YYNGEE. With V trimmed by 2 bases and J by 12 bases, 7 bases remained unmatched. This CDR3 spans 13 amino acids. The CDR3 DNA reads TGTGCCAGCAGCGTGGCCCGGGAGGGGGGGCAGTTCTTC. It is translated as CASSVAREGGQFF. Looking up the rest from reference TRBV9 and TRBJ2-1 gives the full variable domain: DSGVTQTPKHLITATGQRVTLRCSPRSGDLSVYWYQQSLDQGLQFLIQYYNGEERAKGNILERFSAQQFPDLHSELNLSSLELGDSALYFCASSVAREGGQFFGPGTRLTVL.

The genes are TRBV4-2 and TRBJ2-7; D is perhaps TRBD1 or TRBD2 (5 bases each). The germline gives CDR1 LGHNA, CDR2 YNFKEQ. The CDR3 totals 13 residues. The V and J ends lost 5 bases and 2 bases respectively, with 10 bases between them. CDR3 nucleotide sequence: TGTGCCAGCAGCGGGGACGGTACCTACGAGCAGTACTTC. Translation gives CASSGDGTYEQYF.

This chain connects TRBV5-4 to TRBJ1-3; TRBD1 might be the D (6 bases). Trimming took 9 bases from V and 3 from J, leaving 19 bases between them. The CDR3 has 15 amino acids. CDR1 is SGHNT, CDR2 YYREEE, per germline (reference sequence). CDR3 region: CATSQGLNSGNTIYF. The CDR3 DNA follows: TGTGCCACCTCACAGGGTCTCAACAGTGGAAACACCATATATTTT.

V and J are TRBV2 and TRBJ2-5, with 8 bases that match TRBD1. The J call may be incorrect, as the DNA end agrees better with TRBJ2-7. Germline CDR1 is SNHLY and CDR2 is FYNNEI. The length of the CDR3 is 13 residues. CDR3 loop: CASFQDRDYEQYF. The CDR3, as DNA: TGTGCCAGCTTCCAGGACAGGGACTACGAGCAGTACTTC.

This sequence joins TRBV19 and TRBJ2-1; 9 bases align to TRBD2. V lost 7 bases, J lost 3 bases, and 4 bases stayed unmatched. This CDR3 spans 14 amino acids. Germline CDR1 is LNHDA and CDR2 is SQIVND (reference sequence). CDR3 sequence reads: CASKKREDYNEQFF. In DNA form, the CDR3 reads TGTGCCAGTAAGAAGCGGGAGGACTACAATGAGCAGTTCTTC.

The gene calls are TRBV6-5 and TRBJ1-1; 10 bases align to TRBD1. CDR3 length equals 15 residues. V lost 5 bases and J lost 11; bases outside the gene matches: 14. From germline, CDR1 is MNHEY and CDR2 SVGAGI. CDR3 nucleotide sequence: TGTGCCAGCAGTCTTCGGCCGGGACAGGGGCCTTCGGCTTTCTTT. Protein product: CASSLRPGQGPSAFF.

The count of this clone is one. The chain has TRBV5-4 and TRBJ2-7; the match to TRBD2 covers 10 bases. Trimming removed 0 bases from V and 3 bases from J; junction bases left unmatched: 3. There are 15 residues in the CDR3. The germline gives CDR1 SGHNT, CDR2 YYREEE (reference sequence). This CDR3 is CASSLGLAGLYEQYF. In DNA, the CDR3 is TGTGCCAGCAGCTTGGGACTAGCGGGCCTCTACGAGCAGTACTTC.

This rearrangement joins TRBV19 to TRBJ2-5; 9 bases are shared with TRBD1. V shed 1 base, J shed 5 bases, and the junction held 8 bases outside the gene matches. In germline, CDR1 is LNHDA, CDR2 SQIVND (reference sequence). This CDR3 contains 16 residues. CDR3 coding DNA: TGTGCCAGTAGTATAGCTTTGACAGGGGGGTATGAGACCCAGTACTTC. This gives the protein CASSIALTGGYETQYF.

This rearrangement joins TRBV11-2 to TRBJ2-5; D ambiguous. Germline V gene lookup returns CDR1 SGHAT and CDR2 FQNNGV. V lost 1 base to trimming and J lost 4 bases, with 10 bases between them. This CDR3 is built from 14 residues. This CDR3 reads CASSLAPRSETQYF. The CDR3 DNA is TGTGCCAGCAGCTTAGCTCCCAGATCAGAGACCCAGTACTTC. Complete variable domain (other parts from reference TRBV11-2 and TRBJ2-5): EAGVAQSPRYKIIEKRQSVAFWCNPISGHATLYWYQQILGQGPKLLIQFQNNGVVDDSQLPKDRFSAERLKGVDSTLKIQPAKLEDSAVYLCASSLAPRSETQYFGPGTRLLVL.